Shown below are 24 T cell receptor beta chains from a single sample sequenced in a study of T cells in narcolepsy. Sequenced by immunoSEQ multiplex PCR; TCRdb stores in-frame clones only, minus some. Altogether some 25,000 clones are present, 65% to 90% being singletons, with the ten largest covering more than 8.5%. Source material: memory (CD45RA-) CD4+ T cells from blood. Receptors originate from a human donor in good health.

This clone occurred once. The rearrangement uses TRBV12-5 and TRBJ1-1; 10 bases line up with TRBD1. The germline V gene encodes CDR1 LGHNT and CDR2 FRNRAP. Trimming removed 7 bases from V and 4 bases from J; junction bases left unmatched: 9. The CDR3 is 15 residues long. The CDR3 loop reads CASAPGQGSLTEAFF. CDR3 nucleotides: TGTGCTAGTGCTCCGGGACAGGGGTCCCTCACTGAAGCTTTCTTT.

The chain carries TRBV14 and TRBJ2-3, with D maybe TRBD1 (7 bases). CDR3 length: 16 residues. The germline V gene has CDR1 SGHDN and CDR2 FVKESK. V was shortened by 3 bases and J by 4 bases, with 17 bases between the two germline ends. CDR3 in amino acids: CASSHQRQGGADTQYF. CDR3 DNA: TGTGCCAGCAGCCACCAGCGCCAGGGGGGCGCAGATACGCAGTATTTT.

This clone was seen just once. The CDR3 sequence is CASSSTGTGYTGELFF. In nucleotides, the CDR3 is TGTGCCAGCAGCTCCACGGGGACAGGGTACACCGGGGAGCTGTTTTTT. The chain combines TRBV7-9 with TRBJ2-2; 9 bases match TRBD1. Trimming removed 4 bases from V and 3 bases from J; junction bases left unmatched: 6. Germline V gene sequence: CDR1 SEHNR, CDR2 FQNEAQ (reference sequence). The CDR3 totals 16 residues.

The chain recombines TRBV11-3 with TRBJ2-6; the match to TRBD1 covers 7 bases. CDR3 length: 16 residues. In germline, CDR1 is SGHNT, CDR2 YENEEA. Trimming cost V 7 bases and J 12 bases; bases outside gene matches: 18. The CDR3 nucleotides are TGTGCCAGCACCACCCAGGACAGGTCGCGGAGAGCCGTCCTGACTTTC. This encodes CASTTQDRSRRAVLTF.

CDR3 sequence: CASSSRLYGYTF. The CDR3 bases are TGTGCCAGCAGTTCCCGACTCTATGGCTACACCTTC. The chain combines TRBV6-5 with TRBJ1-2, with D unresolved. The CDR3 length is 12 residues. Germline V gene data show CDR1 as MNHEY and CDR2 as SVGAGI. V lost 4 bases, J lost 4 bases, and 7 bases lay in between.

The V gene is TRBV27, the J gene TRBJ2-1, with 8 bases matching TRBD1. With 7 bases clipped from V and 6 bases from J, the junction kept 20 bases outside the gene matches. This CDR3 comprises 18 residues. Looked up from germline, CDR1 is MNHEY and CDR2 is SMNVEV (reference sequence). CDR3 sequence: CASNSLWERQGRINEQFF. CDR3 bases: TGTGCCAGCAATAGTCTTTGGGAGAGACAGGGGAGGATCAATGAGCAGTTCTTC.

The rearrangement uses TRBV5-1 and TRBJ2-2; 9 bases fit TRBD2. The CDR3 extends over 16 amino acids. Germline CDR1 reads SGHRS; CDR2 reads YFSETQ. V dropped 1 base and J dropped 6; count of bases not matched to a gene: 7. The CDR3 DNA reads TGCGCCAGCAGCTTGTCGCGGGAGGGCCGCGCCGGGGAGCTGTTTTTT. Protein product: CASSLSREGRAGELFF.

J is TRBJ2-5 and V is TRBV28; D is unclear. Germline V gene lookup returns CDR1 MDHEN and CDR2 SYDVKM. The CDR3 covers 13 residues. V was clipped by 10 bases and J by 2 bases, with 14 bases between them. The CDR3 DNA is TGTGCCACCATCTCATGGGTGCAAGAGACCCAGTACTTC. Translation: CATISWVQETQYF.

This clone occurred a few times. The chain's CDR3 is CASRGDRAYEQYF. The CDR3 DNA reads TGTGCCAGCAGGGGGGACAGGGCCTACGAGCAGTACTTC. The chain is built from TRBV6-5 and TRBJ2-7; TRBD1 matches at 9 bases. Germline V lookup: CDR1 MNHEY, CDR2 SVGAGI. V was clipped by 6 bases and J by 2 bases; unmatched bases: 2. The CDR3 is 13 amino acids.

The J gene is TRBJ2-1, the V gene TRBV19; D assignment may be TRBD1 or TRBD2 (7 bases each). The germline V and J ends were trimmed by 0 bases and 7 bases, with 25 bases remaining between them. Germline values: CDR1 LNHDA, CDR2 SQIVND (reference sequence). The CDR3 runs 19 residues. This CDR3 is CASSIDPRQGGGLLNEQFF. Written as DNA, the CDR3 is TGTGCCAGTAGTATAGACCCACGACAGGGAGGGGGACTTTTGAATGAGCAGTTCTTC.

The rearrangement uses TRBV14 and TRBJ2-7; D uncertain. The CDR3 is made up of 13 amino acids. V lost 4 bases, J lost 2 bases, and 9 bases lay in between. Germline lookup yields CDR1 SGHDN and CDR2 FVKESK. CDR3 in amino acids: CASSRDLAYEQYF. The CDR3 DNA reads as TGTGCCAGCAGCCGCGACTTGGCCTACGAGCAGTACTTC.

The count of this clone is one. V is TRBV15 and J is TRBJ2-5; D remains unclear. V lost 0 bases and J lost 4, with 6 bases in between. The germline CDR1 and CDR2 sequences are LNHNV and YYDKDF (reference sequence). The CDR3 is 13 residues long. The CDR3 reads CATSRDSGETQYF. CDR3 nucleotide sequence: TGTGCCACCAGCAGAGATTCAGGAGAGACCCAGTACTTC.

The chain combines TRBV11-3 with TRBJ2-5; TRBD2 matches 9 bases. Per the germline V gene, CDR1 is SGHNT and CDR2 is YENEEA. The trim removed 4 bases at V and 3 bases at J, leaving 0 bases unmatched. CDR3 length equals 13 residues. The CDR3 region has the DNA TGTGCCAGCAGCTGGACTAGCGAAGAGACCCAGTACTTC. Protein sequence: CASSWTSEETQYF.

This sequence joins TRBV27 and TRBJ1-5, with D maybe TRBD1 (5 bases). V was pared by 3 bases and J by 2 bases, with 11 bases between. In germline, CDR1 is MNHEY, CDR2 SMNVEV (reference sequence). The CDR3 extends over 15 amino acids. The CDR3 DNA reads as TGTGCCAGCAGTTTGGGGGGTACGGGCAATCAGCCCCAGCATTTT. The encoded protein is CASSLGGTGNQPQHF.

V is TRBV6-6 and J is TRBJ1-2; the D is unclear. Trimming removed 2 bases from V and 6 bases from J, with 7 bases in between. Per the germline V gene, CDR1 is MNHNY and CDR2 is SVGAGI (reference sequence). The CDR3 loop spans 12 amino acids. CDR3 bases: TGTGCCAGCAGTTACGGAAGGGATGGCTACACCTTC. Translation: CASSYGRDGYTF.

The V gene is TRBV5-1, the J gene TRBJ2-5; no clear D gene. The CDR3 covers 14 residues. V lost 4 bases to trimming and J lost 1 base, with 11 bases between them. Looked up from germline, CDR1 is SGHRS and CDR2 is YFSETQ. The CDR3 region is CASSLSGAQETQYF. The CDR3 nucleotides read TGCGCCAGCAGCCTTTCAGGAGCCCAAGAGACCCAGTACTTC.

This clone was recorded only once. The rearrangement uses TRBV6-5 and TRBJ2-7; 7 positions agree with TRBD2. In germline, CDR1 is MNHEY, CDR2 SVGAGI. The trim removed 1 base at V and 3 bases at J, leaving 9 bases unmatched. The CDR3 runs to 16 residues. This CDR3 is CASSYWAELANYEQYF. Here the CDR3 DNA reads TGTGCCAGCAGTTACTGGGCGGAACTAGCGAACTACGAGCAGTACTTC.

J is TRBJ2-1 and V is TRBV5-1; TRBD2 aligns across 14 bases. Germline values: CDR1 SGHRS, CDR2 YFSETQ. CDR3 length: 20 amino acids. The trim removed 1 base at V and 1 base at J, leaving 10 bases unmatched. CDR3 loop: CASSLWGLAGATISYNEQFF. The CDR3 region has the DNA TGCGCCAGCAGCTTGTGGGGACTAGCGGGAGCGACCATTTCCTACAATGAGCAGTTCTTC.

This clone appeared a single time. This chain links TRBV7-2 with TRBJ2-1; D not certain. Trimming left V 3 bases short and J 3 bases short, with 6 bases between. CDR3 length: 13 amino acids. CDR1 SGHTA and CDR2 FQGNSA come from the germline V gene. The CDR3 DNA follows: TGTGCCAGCAGCTTGGGAATCTACAATGAGCAGTTCTTC. It codes for CASSLGIYNEQFF.

The chain uses TRBV6-1 and TRBJ2-3; no reliable D call. V gave up 7 bases and J gave up 0 bases, with 5 bases separating them. The CDR3 spans 12 residues. Germline V gene lookup returns CDR1 MNHNS and CDR2 SASEGT. The CDR3 here is CASKGSTDTQYF. The CDR3 coding sequence is TGTGCCAGCAAGGGTAGCACAGATACGCAGTATTTT.

This clone was observed a handful of times. V usage is TRBV5-4 and J usage is TRBJ2-2; D may be TRBD1 or TRBD2 (6 bases each). CDR3 length: 16 residues. V was clipped by 4 bases and J by 3 bases, with 16 bases between them. The germline gives CDR1 SGHNT, CDR2 YYREEE (reference sequence). This CDR3 is CASSLLGGADTGELFF. Written as DNA, the CDR3 is TGTGCCAGCAGCCTACTGGGGGGCGCCGACACCGGGGAGCTGTTTTTT. The whole variable domain, remainder taken from reference TRBV5-4 and TRBJ2-2, is ETGVTQSPTHLIKTRGQQVTLRCSSQSGHNTVSWYQQALGQGPQFIFQYYREEENGRGNFPPRFSGLQFPNYSSELNVNALELDDSALYLCASSLLGGADTGELFFGEGSRLTVL.

A few counts support this clone. The CDR3 nucleotides read TGTGCCAGCAGCTTATCCTCCTACAATGAGCAGTTCTTC. Translation: CASSLSSYNEQFF. The chain combines TRBV7-2 with TRBJ2-1; D remains ambiguous. The CDR3 is made up of 13 amino acids. V was pared by 2 bases and J by 0 bases, with 2 bases between. Germline V gene data show CDR1 as SGHTA and CDR2 as FQGNSA.

This chain connects TRBV5-4 to TRBJ1-4, with D possibly being TRBD1 (5 bases). From germline, CDR1 is SGHNT and CDR2 YYREEE (reference sequence). The V gene lost 0 bases and the J gene lost 5 bases, with 8 bases spanning the gap. CDR3 length: 14 amino acids. CDR3 in DNA: TGTGCCAGCAGCTTGGGGACACTGAATGAAAAACTGTTTTTT. As protein: CASSLGTLNEKLFF.

Notes on this clone: The same CDR3 arises from other DNA sequences in this sample as well. This chain links TRBV5-1 with TRBJ1-5; TRBD1 matches 12 bases. This CDR3 contains 16 residues. CDR1 and CDR2 (germline): SGHRS, YFSETQ. J was trimmed by 6 bases and V by 0 bases; bases with no gene match: 4. The CDR3 sequence is CASSLEGQGAGQPQHF. The CDR3 DNA reads as TGCGCCAGCAGCTTGGAGGGACAGGGGGCGGGTCAGCCCCAGCATTTT.